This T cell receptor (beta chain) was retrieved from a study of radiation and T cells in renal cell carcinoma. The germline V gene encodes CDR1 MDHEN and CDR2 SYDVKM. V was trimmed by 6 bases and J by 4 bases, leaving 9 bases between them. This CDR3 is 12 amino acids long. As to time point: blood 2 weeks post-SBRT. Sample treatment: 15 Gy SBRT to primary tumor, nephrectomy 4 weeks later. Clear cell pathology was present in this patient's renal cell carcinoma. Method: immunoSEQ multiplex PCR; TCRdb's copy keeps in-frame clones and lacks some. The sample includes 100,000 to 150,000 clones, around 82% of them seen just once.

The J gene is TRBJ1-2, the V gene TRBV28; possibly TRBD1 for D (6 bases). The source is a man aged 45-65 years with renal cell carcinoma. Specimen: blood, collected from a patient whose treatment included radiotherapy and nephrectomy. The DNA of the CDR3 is TGTGCCAGCAGCAGGGGTGTCTATGGCTACACCTTC. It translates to CASSRGVYGYTF.